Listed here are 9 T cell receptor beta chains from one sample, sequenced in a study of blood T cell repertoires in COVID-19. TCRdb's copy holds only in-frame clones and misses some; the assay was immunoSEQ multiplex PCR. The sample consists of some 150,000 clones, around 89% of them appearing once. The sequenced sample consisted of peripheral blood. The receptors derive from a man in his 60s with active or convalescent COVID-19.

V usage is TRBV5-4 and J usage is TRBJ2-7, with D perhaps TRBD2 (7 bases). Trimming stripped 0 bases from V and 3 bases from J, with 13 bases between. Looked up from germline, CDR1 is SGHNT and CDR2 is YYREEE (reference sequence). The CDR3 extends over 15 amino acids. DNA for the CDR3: TGTGCCAGCAGCTTGGGGGGGGGCCCCGTCTACGAGCAGTACTTC. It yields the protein CASSLGGGPVYEQYF.

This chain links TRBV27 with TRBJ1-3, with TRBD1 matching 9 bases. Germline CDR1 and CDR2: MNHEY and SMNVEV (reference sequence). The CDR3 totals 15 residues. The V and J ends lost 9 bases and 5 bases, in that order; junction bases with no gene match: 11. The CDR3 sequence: CARIDTGQGRNTIYF. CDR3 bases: TGTGCCAGAATTGATACGGGACAGGGCCGAAACACCATATATTTT.

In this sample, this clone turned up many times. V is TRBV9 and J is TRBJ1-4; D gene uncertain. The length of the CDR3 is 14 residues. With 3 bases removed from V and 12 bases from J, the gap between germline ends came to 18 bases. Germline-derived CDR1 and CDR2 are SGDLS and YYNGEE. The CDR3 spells CASSAGGGGGELFF. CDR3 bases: TGTGCCAGCAGCGCCGGAGGAGGAGGCGGCGAACTGTTTTTT.

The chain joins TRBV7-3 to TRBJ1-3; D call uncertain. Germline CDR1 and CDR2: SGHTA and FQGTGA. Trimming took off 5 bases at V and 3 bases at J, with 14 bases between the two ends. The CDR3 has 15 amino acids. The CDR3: CASSLGPEFGNTIYF. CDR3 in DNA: TGTGCCAGCAGCCTAGGTCCTGAATTTGGAAACACCATATATTTT.

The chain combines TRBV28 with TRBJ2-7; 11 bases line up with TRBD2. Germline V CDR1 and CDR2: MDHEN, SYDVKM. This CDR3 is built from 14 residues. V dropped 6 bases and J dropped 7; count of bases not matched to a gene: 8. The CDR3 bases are TGTGCCAGCAGAACTAGCGGGAGTTTTTATGAGCAGTACTTC. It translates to CASRTSGSFYEQYF.

The CDR3 DNA reads as TGTGCCAGCAGTTTACAGGAAAATTATGGCTACACCTTC. As protein: CASSLQENYGYTF. The chain carries TRBV28 and TRBJ1-2; D is unclear. From germline, CDR1 is MDHEN and CDR2 SYDVKM. Trimming removed 2 bases from V and 5 bases from J, with 9 bases in between. This CDR3 has 13 amino acids.

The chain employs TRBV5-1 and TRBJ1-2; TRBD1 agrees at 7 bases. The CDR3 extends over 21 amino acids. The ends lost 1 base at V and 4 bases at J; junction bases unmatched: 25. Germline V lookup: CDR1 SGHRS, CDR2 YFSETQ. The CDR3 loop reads CASSLSLSSNRPGQIRYGYTF. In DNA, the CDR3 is TGCGCCAGCAGCTTGTCATTGTCTTCAAACAGACCGGGACAGATACGCTATGGCTACACCTTC.

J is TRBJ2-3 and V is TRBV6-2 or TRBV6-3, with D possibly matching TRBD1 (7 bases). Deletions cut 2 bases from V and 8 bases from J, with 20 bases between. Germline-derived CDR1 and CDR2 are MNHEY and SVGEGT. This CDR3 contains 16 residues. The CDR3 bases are TGTGCCAGCAGTTACGCCCGGACAGGAGGGCGGGTTACGCAGTATTTT. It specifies CASSYARTGGRVTQYF.

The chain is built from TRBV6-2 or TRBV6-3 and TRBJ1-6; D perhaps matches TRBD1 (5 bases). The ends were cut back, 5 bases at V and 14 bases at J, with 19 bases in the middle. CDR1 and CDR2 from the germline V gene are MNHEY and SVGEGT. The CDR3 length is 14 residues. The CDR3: CASSGGISRGTLHF. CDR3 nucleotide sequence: TGTGCCAGCAGTGGGGGGATATCGAGAGGAACCCTCCACTTT.